The source of this T cell receptor (beta chain) is a study of blood T cell repertoires in COVID-19. Turning to the study itself: PBMCs, B-cell-depleted T cells, or T cells were the source of the cDNA or gDNA that made up the material.

This clone showed up just a few times. The same CDR3 also results from other DNA sequences found in this sample. The CDR3 loop spans 12 amino acids. Trimming removed 6 bases at V and 4 bases at J, with 7 bases between. Study processing details: Nucleated cell counts were estimated from reference gene primer amplification. Sequencing was performed with immunoSEQ multiplex PCR; in TCRdb, only in-frame clones are kept and a portion is missing. Clone size and V and J calls were adopted from that table, with D and trimming inferred from the DNA. Counted here are about 210,000 clones, roughly 90% occurring once; the ten biggest clones make up approximately 8%.

The sample taken for sequencing was PBMCs or T cells enriched from blood (not recorded which). This receptor was taken from a woman aged 18-30 years who had recovered from COVID-19. This chain joins TRBV12-3 or TRBV12-4 and TRBJ1-5; D is unclear. The CDR3 is CASSLLNQPQHF. CDR3 coding DNA: TGTGCCAGCAGCCTTCTAAATCAGCCCCAGCATTTT.